Below are 32 T cell receptor beta chains sequenced from a single sample in a study of lymphopenia after photon versus proton radiotherapy. Assay used: immunoSEQ multiplex PCR; TCRdb lists only in-frame clones, some missing. The table records approximately 160,000 clones, 80% to 90% of them present only once. The material was peripheral blood, obtained from a patient treated with photon-based radiotherapy. The receptors stem from a middle-aged man with gastric cancer.

V is TRBV27 and J is TRBJ2-7; the match to TRBD2 covers 7 bases. From germline, CDR1 is MNHEY and CDR2 SMNVEV (reference sequence). The trim removed 8 bases at V and 6 bases at J, leaving 13 bases unmatched. The CDR3 contains 14 residues. CDR3 DNA sequence: TGTGCCAGCTTTAAGGATCGGGAGGCGGGCGAGCAGTACTTC. Translated: CASFKDREAGEQYF.

V usage is TRBV29-1 and J usage is TRBJ2-1; tentative D call: TRBD1 (6 bases). The CDR3 is made up of 14 amino acids. V lost 1 base to trimming and J lost 6 bases, with 13 bases between them. The V gene's germline CDR1 is SQVTM and CDR2 ANQGSEA. This chain's CDR3 is CSVEAGQRGNEQFF. DNA for the CDR3: TGCAGCGTTGAAGCCGGACAGCGAGGCAATGAGCAGTTCTTC.

The chain employs TRBV5-1 and TRBJ2-2; D ambiguous. Trimming left V 5 bases short and J 0 bases short, with 14 bases between. The CDR3 runs 16 residues. Germline values: CDR1 SGHRS, CDR2 YFSETQ. The CDR3: CASRLSANTNTGELFF. The DNA of the CDR3 is TGCGCCAGCAGATTATCCGCCAATACGAACACCGGGGAGCTGTTTTTT.

The rearrangement joins TRBV7-2 to TRBJ2-7; TRBD2 aligns across 7 bases. V dropped 2 bases and J dropped 2; count of bases not matched to a gene: 6. Germline lookup yields CDR1 SGHTA and CDR2 FQGNSA. The CDR3 spans 15 residues. The CDR3 DNA follows: TGTGCCAGCAGCTTATCATTTGGGACTACCTACGAGCAGTACTTC. It yields the protein CASSLSFGTTYEQYF.

The chain has TRBV18 and TRBJ1-5, with unresolved D. The CDR3 has 17 amino acids. Germline V gives CDR1 KGHSH, CDR2 LQKENI. Deletions cut 1 base from V and 5 bases from J, with 18 bases between. The CDR3 loop is CASSPLLGRHRDQPQHF. CDR3 DNA sequence: TGTGCCAGCTCACCACTACTCGGCAGGCACCGGGATCAGCCCCAGCATTTT. Based on the CDR3 plus reference TRBV18 and TRBJ1-5, the full variable domain is NAGVMQNPRHLVRRRGQEARLRCSPMKGHSHVYWYRQLPEEGLKFMVYLQKENIIDESGMPKERFSAEFPKEGPSILRIQQVVRGDSAAYFCASSPLLGRHRDQPQHFGDGTRLSIL.

This clone was recorded only once. This rearrangement joins TRBV6-6 to TRBJ2-7; 8 nucleotides line up with TRBD1. Germline lookup yields CDR1 MNHNY and CDR2 SVGAGI (reference sequence). The CDR3 consists of 14 residues. The V and J ends lost 7 bases and 5 bases, in that order; junction bases with no gene match: 10. The CDR3 here is CASNPRTGNNEQYF. As DNA, the CDR3 is TGTGCCAGCAACCCCCGGACAGGGAACAACGAGCAGTACTTC.

The chain has TRBV19 and TRBJ2-7; D possibly corresponds to TRBD2 (6 bases). Trimming pared 5 bases from V and 6 bases from J, leaving 14 bases between. Germline CDR1 LNHDA, CDR2 SQIVND (reference sequence). This CDR3 is built from 13 residues. The CDR3 DNA reads TGTGCCAGTAGTCCGACTAGGTCGGGCGAGCAGTACTTC. Encoded protein: CASSPTRSGEQYF.

Only a few counts were recorded for this clone. V is TRBV11-1 and J is TRBJ2-3; 7 bases match TRBD2. The ends lost 6 bases at V and 3 bases at J; junction bases unmatched: 3. The CDR3 consists of 13 residues. CDR1 SGHAT and CDR2 FQDESV come from the germline V gene (reference sequence). DNA for the CDR3: TGTGCCAGCAGGACTAGCAGGACAGATACGCAGTATTTT. This gives the protein CASRTSRTDTQYF.

CDR3 in DNA: TGTGCCAGTAGTACACGATCAGGGCTCGAGCAGTACTTC. Translating it yields CASSTRSGLEQYF. V gene TRBV19 combines with J gene TRBJ2-7, with a weak D call TRBD1 (5 bases). The CDR3 has 13 amino acids. The germline V gene encodes CDR1 LNHDA and CDR2 SQIVND (reference sequence). V was shortened by 4 bases and J by 6 bases, with 13 bases between the two germline ends.

This clone was detected once. Within the sample, other DNA sequences also encode this same CDR3. The chain joins TRBV14 to TRBJ1-1; D remains ambiguous. Trimming left V 2 bases short and J 3 bases short, with 7 bases between. The CDR3 runs 13 residues. In germline, CDR1 is SGHDN, CDR2 FVKESK. The CDR3 is CASSQQGYTEAFF. CDR3 nucleotide sequence: TGTGCCAGCAGCCAACAAGGGTACACTGAAGCTTTCTTT.

This clone was counted at least ten times. The CDR3 reads CASSQVNDGSNEQFF. DNA of the CDR3: TGTGCCAGCAGCCAAGTAAATGACGGGTCCAATGAGCAGTTCTTC. The V call is TRBV14, the J call TRBJ2-1; D not certain. Germline-derived CDR1 and CDR2 are SGHDN and FVKESK. The CDR3 is 15 residues long. V was shortened by 1 base and J by 6 bases, with 13 bases between the two germline ends. The entire variable domain, with the rest obtained from reference TRBV14 and TRBJ2-1, is as follows: EAGVTQFPSHSVIEKGQTVTLRCDPISGHDNLYWYRRVMGKEIKFLLHFVKESKQDESGMPNNRFLAERTGGTYSTLKVQPAELEDSGVYFCASSQVNDGSNEQFFGPGTRLTVL.

This chain joins TRBV2 and TRBJ2-4; D unresolved. The CDR3 length is 14 residues. Trimming left V 3 bases short and J 1 base short, with 7 bases between. Germline V CDR1 and CDR2: SNHLY, FYNNEI. The CDR3 DNA is TGTGCCAGCAGTGACTGGGTTGCCAAAAACATTCAGTACTTC. This sequence encodes CASSDWVAKNIQYF.

Turning to this clone: This CDR3 is also generated by other DNA sequences in the sample. The chain uses TRBV9 and TRBJ2-2; possibly TRBD1 or TRBD2 for D (6 bases each). The V end lost 0 bases, the J end lost 4 bases, and 7 bases lay between the germline ends. The CDR3 consists of 14 residues. Per germline, CDR1 SGDLS and CDR2 YYNGEE. DNA of the CDR3: TGTGCCAGCAGCGTAGAGGGGGGCACCGGGGAGCTGTTTTTT. Amino acid sequence: CASSVEGGTGELFF.

J is TRBJ2-5 and V is TRBV2; no clear D gene. The CDR3 length is 11 residues. The V gene lost 2 bases and the J gene lost 4 bases, with 2 bases spanning the gap. CDR1 and CDR2 (germline): SNHLY, FYNNEI. CDR3 nucleotides: TGTGCCAGCAGTGAAATAGAGACCCAGTACTTC. It is translated as CASSEIETQYF.

This chain uses TRBV19 with TRBJ2-2, with 9 bases lining up with TRBD2. CDR1 is LNHDA, CDR2 SQIVND, per germline (reference sequence). The CDR3 is 15 residues long. V trimming: 6 bases; J trimming: 0 bases; junction bases outside the gene matches: 2. In nucleotides, the CDR3 is TGTGCCAGTAGGACTAGCGGCACGAACACCGGGGAGCTGTTTTTT. It codes for CASRTSGTNTGELFF. Based on the CDR3 plus reference TRBV19 and TRBJ2-2, the full variable domain is DGGITQSPKYLFRKEGQNVTLSCEQNLNHDAMYWYRQDPGQGLRLIYYSQIVNDFQKGDIAEGYSVSREKKESFPLTVTSAQKNPTAFYLCASRTSGTNTGELFFGEGSRLTVL.

The chain uses TRBV6-5 and TRBJ2-7; tentatively, D is TRBD2 (6 bases). V lost 2 bases and J lost 7, with 12 bases in between. This CDR3 comprises 13 residues. Germline CDR1 reads MNHEY; CDR2 reads SVGAGI. CDR3 in DNA: TGTGCCAGCAGTTACCCGGGGACTTCGGAGCAGTACTTC. Translated, it gives CASSYPGTSEQYF.

Turning to this clone: The same CDR3 also results from other DNA sequences found in this sample. The V gene is TRBV5-6, the J gene TRBJ1-5; D remains ambiguous. V gave up 2 bases and J gave up 2 bases, with 8 bases separating them. Germline CDR1 and CDR2: SGHDT and YYEEEE. The CDR3 length is 14 residues. The CDR3 region is CASSLNSGNQPQHF. The CDR3 coding sequence is TGTGCCAGCAGCTTAAATTCGGGCAATCAGCCCCAGCATTTT. Full variable domain (remainder filled in from reference TRBV5-6 and TRBJ1-5): DAGVTQSPTHLIKTRGQQVTLRCSPKSGHDTVSWYQQALGQGPQFIFQYYEEEERQRGNFPDRFSGHQFPNYSSELNVNALLLGDSALYLCASSLNSGNQPQHFGDGTRLSIL.

The chain couples TRBV6-6 to TRBJ2-5; 12 positions agree with TRBD1. With 6 bases clipped from V and 11 bases from J, the junction kept 10 bases outside the gene matches. The CDR3 length is 14 residues. Germline lookup yields CDR1 MNHNY and CDR2 SVGAGI (reference sequence). CDR3 loop: CASSLGTGGNEQYF. The CDR3 DNA reads as TGTGCCAGCAGCCTTGGGACAGGGGGCAATGAGCAGTACTTC.

The genes are TRBV15 and TRBJ2-1; 8 bases map to TRBD2. Germline V lookup: CDR1 LNHNV, CDR2 YYDKDF (reference sequence). The CDR3 has 14 residues. The V and J ends lost 6 bases and 4 bases, in that order; junction bases with no gene match: 5. For the CDR3, the DNA is TGTGCCACCAGGGGGGTAGCGGGGTACAATGAGCAGTTCTTC. This codes for CATRGVAGYNEQFF. The full variable domain, in which reference TRBV15 and TRBJ2-1 provide the parts outside the CDR3, is DAMVIQNPRYQVTQFGKPVTLSCSQTLNHNVMYWYQQKSSQAPKLLFHYYDKDFNNEADTPDNFQSRRPNTSFCFLDIRSPGLGDTAMYLCATRGVAGYNEQFFGPGTRLTVL.

This rearrangement joins TRBV7-9 to TRBJ2-7, with TRBD2 matching 10 bases. Germline V lookup: CDR1 SEHNR, CDR2 FQNEAQ (reference sequence). The CDR3 is made up of 17 amino acids. V lost 5 bases and J lost 3; bases outside the gene matches: 13. In DNA, the CDR3 is TGTGCCAGCAGCCTCGACAGGGGACTAGCGATTATCTACGAGCAGTACTTC. This translates into CASSLDRGLAIIYEQYF. The full variable domain, completed using reference TRBV7-9 and TRBJ2-7, is DTGVSQNPRHKITKRGQNVTFRCDPISEHNRLYWYRQTLGQGPEFLTYFQNEAQLEKSRLLSDRFSAERPKGSFSTLEIQRTEQGDSAMYLCASSLDRGLAIIYEQYFGPGTRLTVT.

The rearrangement links TRBV4-2 to TRBJ1-2; TRBD1 matches at 7 bases. V trimming: 1 base; J trimming: 6 bases; junction bases outside the gene matches: 8. CDR1 LGHNA and CDR2 YNFKEQ come from the germline V gene. The CDR3 contains 15 residues. The CDR3 region is CASSQGDRKGHGYTF. CDR3 in DNA: TGTGCCAGCAGCCAAGGGGACAGAAAGGGGCATGGCTACACCTTC.

The chain carries TRBV7-2 and TRBJ2-5, with a possible D match to TRBD1 (5 bases). With 5 bases removed from V and 4 bases from J, the gap between germline ends came to 14 bases. The CDR3 has 14 amino acids. From germline, CDR1 is SGHTA and CDR2 FQGNSA. The CDR3 DNA is TGTGCCAGCAGCCTCTCCCCAGGGCCAGAGACCCAGTACTTC. This encodes CASSLSPGPETQYF.

The chain joins TRBV19 to TRBJ2-7, with D unresolved. The length of the CDR3 is 13 residues. CDR1 and CDR2 from the germline V gene are LNHDA and SQIVND (reference sequence). Trimming took 3 bases from V and 0 from J, leaving 6 bases between them. Written as DNA, the CDR3 is TGTGCCAGTAGTATCTCCAGCTCCTACGAGCAGTACTTC. Encoded protein: CASSISSSYEQYF.

The rearrangement links TRBV6-5 to TRBJ2-6; D remains unclear. V was pared by 6 bases and J by 0 bases, with 9 bases between. Per germline, CDR1 MNHEY and CDR2 SVGAGI. CDR3 length equals 15 residues. The DNA for the CDR3 is TGTGCCAGCAGCCTGACTGTCTCTGGGGCCAACGTCCTGACTTTC. It translates to CASSLTVSGANVLTF.

This clone is a singleton in its sample. The chain has TRBV19 and TRBJ2-2; the match to TRBD2 covers 12 bases. Trimming removed 4 bases from V and 6 bases from J; junction bases left unmatched: 3. The germline gives CDR1 LNHDA, CDR2 SQIVND (reference sequence). CDR3 length: 15 amino acids. This chain's CDR3 is CASSKRLAGAGELFF. CDR3 nucleotides: TGTGCCAGTAGTAAACGACTAGCGGGAGCCGGGGAGCTGTTTTTT. Full variable domain (missing parts from reference TRBV19 and TRBJ2-2): DGGITQSPKYLFRKEGQNVTLSCEQNLNHDAMYWYRQDPGQGLRLIYYSQIVNDFQKGDIAEGYSVSREKKESFPLTVTSAQKNPTAFYLCASSKRLAGAGELFFGEGSRLTVL.

This chain uses TRBV11-2 with TRBJ2-7; 12 bases line up with TRBD1. V lost 6 bases and J lost 6; bases outside the gene matches: 6. Germline V lookup: CDR1 SGHAT, CDR2 FQNNGV. The CDR3 length is 14 residues. The CDR3 sequence is CASRSQGQGAEQYF. CDR3 DNA sequence: TGTGCCAGCAGATCCCAGGGACAGGGGGCCGAGCAGTACTTC. Drawing the rest from reference TRBV11-2 and TRBJ2-7, the complete variable domain is EAGVAQSPRYKIIEKRQSVAFWCNPISGHATLYWYQQILGQGPKLLIQFQNNGVVDDSQLPKDRFSAERLKGVDSTLKIQPAKLEDSAVYLCASRSQGQGAEQYFGPGTRLTVT.

This clone appeared once. CDR3 amino acids: CASSEWQSYGYTF. Written as DNA, the CDR3 is TGTGCCAGCAGTGAATGGCAGTCCTATGGCTACACCTTC. The V gene is TRBV6-1, the J gene TRBJ1-2; D remains unclear. This CDR3 region has 13 residues. Looked up from germline, CDR1 is MNHNS and CDR2 is SASEGT. V lost 2 bases, J lost 4 bases, and 8 bases lay in between.

A remark on this clone: The sample holds other DNA sequences that translate to the same CDR3. The chain has TRBV29-1 and TRBJ2-3; D gene uncertain. The germline V gene has CDR1 SQVTM and CDR2 ANQGSEA. The CDR3 runs 12 residues. V was clipped by 4 bases and J by 1 base, with 6 bases between them. The CDR3 reads CSVGQGTDTQYF. CDR3 in DNA: TGCAGCGTTGGACAAGGCACAGATACGCAGTATTTT.

This clone was seen a handful of times. The chain carries TRBV9 and TRBJ1-2, with 11 bases lining up with TRBD1. The CDR3 contains 16 residues. V lost 3 bases, J lost 3 bases, and 7 bases stayed unmatched. CDR1 is SGDLS and CDR2 is YYNGEE in the germline V gene. In DNA form, the CDR3 reads TGTGCCAGCAGCGCGTATCCGGGACAGGGGGACTATGGCTACACCTTC. Translating gives CASSAYPGQGDYGYTF. The whole variable domain, filled in from reference TRBV9 and TRBJ1-2, reads DSGVTQTPKHLITATGQRVTLRCSPRSGDLSVYWYQQSLDQGLQFLIQYYNGEERAKGNILERFSAQQFPDLHSELNLSSLELGDSALYFCASSAYPGQGDYGYTFGSGTRLTVV.

The chain carries TRBV20-1 and TRBJ1-1; D uncertain. V shed 6 bases and J shed 9 bases, with 14 bases lying between them. Germline CDR1 DFQATT, CDR2 SNEGSKA (reference sequence). The CDR3 has 11 amino acids. Written as DNA, the CDR3 is TGCAGTGCAAGGACGGCCGACAAAGCTTTCTTT. Amino acids: CSARTADKAFF.

The chain carries TRBV11-3 and TRBJ2-7, with TRBD1 matching over 7 bases. Germline assignment: CDR1 SGHNT and CDR2 YENEEA. The trim removed 5 bases at V and 0 bases at J, leaving 4 bases unmatched. The CDR3 totals 14 residues. CDR3 protein: CASSPGQSSYEQYF. The CDR3 region has the DNA TGTGCCAGCAGCCCGGGACAGAGCTCCTACGAGCAGTACTTC.

The chain uses TRBV10-1 and TRBJ1-4; no reliable D call. V was pared by 4 bases and J by 8 bases, with 14 bases between. The germline V gene encodes CDR1 WNHNN and CDR2 SYGVQD (reference sequence). The length of the CDR3 is 14 residues. CDR3 sequence: CASSGGRGGEKLFF. In DNA form, the CDR3 reads TGCGCCAGCAGTGGAGGCCGGGGTGGCGAAAAACTGTTTTTT.